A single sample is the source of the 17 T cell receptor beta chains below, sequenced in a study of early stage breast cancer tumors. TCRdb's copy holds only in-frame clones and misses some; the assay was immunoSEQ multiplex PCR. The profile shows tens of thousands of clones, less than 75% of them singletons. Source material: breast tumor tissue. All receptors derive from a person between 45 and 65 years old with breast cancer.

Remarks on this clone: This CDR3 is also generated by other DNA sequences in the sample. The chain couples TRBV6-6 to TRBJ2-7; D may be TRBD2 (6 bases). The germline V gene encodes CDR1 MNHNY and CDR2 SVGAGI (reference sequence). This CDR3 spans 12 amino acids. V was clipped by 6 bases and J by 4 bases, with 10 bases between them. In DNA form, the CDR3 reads TGTGCCAGCAGCCCCGGGGGTTACGAGCAGTACTTC. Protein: CASSPGGYEQYF.

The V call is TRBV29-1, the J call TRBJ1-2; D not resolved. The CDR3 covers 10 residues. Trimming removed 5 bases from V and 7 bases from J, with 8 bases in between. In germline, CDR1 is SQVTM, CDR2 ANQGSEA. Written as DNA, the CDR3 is TGCAGCGTTCTATCAAGTGGCTACACCTTC. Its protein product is CSVLSSGYTF.

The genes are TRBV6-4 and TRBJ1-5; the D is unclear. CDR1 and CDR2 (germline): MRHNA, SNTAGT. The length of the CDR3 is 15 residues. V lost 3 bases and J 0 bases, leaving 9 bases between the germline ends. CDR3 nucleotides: TGTGCCAGCAGTGATCGGCAGTATAGCAATCAGCCCCAGCATTTT. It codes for CASSDRQYSNQPQHF.

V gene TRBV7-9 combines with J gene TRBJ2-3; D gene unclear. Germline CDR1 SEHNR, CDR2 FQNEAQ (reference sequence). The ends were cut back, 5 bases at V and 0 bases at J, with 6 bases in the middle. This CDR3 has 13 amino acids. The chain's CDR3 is CASSPWSTDTQYF. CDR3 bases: TGTGCCAGCAGCCCATGGAGCACAGATACGCAGTATTTT.

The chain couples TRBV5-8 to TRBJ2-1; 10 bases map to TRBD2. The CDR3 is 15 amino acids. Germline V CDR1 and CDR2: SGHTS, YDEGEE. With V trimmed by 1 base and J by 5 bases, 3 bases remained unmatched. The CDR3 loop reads CASSLSGRVDNEQFF. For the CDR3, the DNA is TGTGCCAGCAGCTTGAGCGGGAGGGTGGACAATGAGCAGTTCTTC.

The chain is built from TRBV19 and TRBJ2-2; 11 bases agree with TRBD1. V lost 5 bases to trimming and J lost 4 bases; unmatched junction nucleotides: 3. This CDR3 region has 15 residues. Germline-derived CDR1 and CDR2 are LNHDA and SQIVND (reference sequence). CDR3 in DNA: TGTGCCAGTAGTCCTGGGACAGGGGGCACCGGGGAGCTGTTTTTT. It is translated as CASSPGTGGTGELFF.

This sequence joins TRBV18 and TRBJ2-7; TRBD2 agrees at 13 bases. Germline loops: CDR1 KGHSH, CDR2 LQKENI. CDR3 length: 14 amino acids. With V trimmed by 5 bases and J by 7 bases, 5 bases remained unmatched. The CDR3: CASSSGLAGREQYF. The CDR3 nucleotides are TGTGCCAGCTCATCGGGACTAGCGGGGCGGGAGCAGTACTTC.

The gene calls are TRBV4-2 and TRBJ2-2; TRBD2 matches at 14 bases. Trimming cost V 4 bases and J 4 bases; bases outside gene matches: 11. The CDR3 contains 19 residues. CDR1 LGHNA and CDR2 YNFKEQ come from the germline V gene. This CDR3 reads CASSRHRGTSGSPTGELFF. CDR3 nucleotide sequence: TGTGCCAGCAGCCGACACCGCGGGACTAGCGGGAGCCCCACCGGGGAGCTGTTTTTT.

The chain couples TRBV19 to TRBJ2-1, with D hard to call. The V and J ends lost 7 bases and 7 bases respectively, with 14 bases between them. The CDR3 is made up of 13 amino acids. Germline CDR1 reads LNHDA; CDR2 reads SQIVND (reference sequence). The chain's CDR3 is CASTPTGWNEQFF. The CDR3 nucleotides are TGTGCCAGTACTCCAACTGGCTGGAATGAGCAGTTCTTC. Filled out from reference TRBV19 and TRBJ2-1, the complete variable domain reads DGGITQSPKYLFRKEGQNVTLSCEQNLNHDAMYWYRQDPGQGLRLIYYSQIVNDFQKGDIAEGYSVSREKKESFPLTVTSAQKNPTAFYLCASTPTGWNEQFFGPGTRLTVL.

The CDR3 loop reads CASSQDLSNEQFF. The CDR3 DNA reads TGTGCCAGCAGCCAAGATCTTAGTAATGAGCAGTTCTTC. The chain employs TRBV4-2 and TRBJ2-1; D gene unclear. Germline V lookup: CDR1 LGHNA, CDR2 YNFKEQ. The CDR3 covers 13 residues. V was pared by 0 bases and J by 7 bases, with 7 bases between.

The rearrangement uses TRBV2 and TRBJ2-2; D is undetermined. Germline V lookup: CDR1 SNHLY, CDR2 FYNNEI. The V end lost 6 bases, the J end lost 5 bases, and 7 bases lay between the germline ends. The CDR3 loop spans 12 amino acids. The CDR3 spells CASSPLTGELFF. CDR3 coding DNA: TGTGCCAGCAGCCCCCTGACCGGGGAGCTGTTTTTT.

The CDR3 bases are TGTGCCAGCAGCTTGGGTACTGGGGGGAGGCGATGGGAGCAGTACTTC. This translates into CASSLGTGGRRWEQYF. The V gene is TRBV5-4, the J gene TRBJ2-7; D might be TRBD2 (6 bases). From germline, CDR1 is SGHNT and CDR2 YYREEE (reference sequence). This CDR3 has 16 residues. V lost 0 bases and J 7 bases, leaving 20 bases between the germline ends. Full variable domain (remainder filled in from reference TRBV5-4 and TRBJ2-7): ETGVTQSPTHLIKTRGQQVTLRCSSQSGHNTVSWYQQALGQGPQFIFQYYREEENGRGNFPPRFSGLQFPNYSSELNVNALELDDSALYLCASSLGTGGRRWEQYFGPGTRLTVT.

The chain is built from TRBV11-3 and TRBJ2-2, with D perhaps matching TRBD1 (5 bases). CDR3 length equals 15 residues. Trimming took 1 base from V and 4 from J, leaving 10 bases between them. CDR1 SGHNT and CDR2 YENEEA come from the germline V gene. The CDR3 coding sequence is TGTGCCAGCAGCTTAGGGGGCGCCCCCACCGGGGAGCTGTTTTTT. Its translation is CASSLGGAPTGELFF.

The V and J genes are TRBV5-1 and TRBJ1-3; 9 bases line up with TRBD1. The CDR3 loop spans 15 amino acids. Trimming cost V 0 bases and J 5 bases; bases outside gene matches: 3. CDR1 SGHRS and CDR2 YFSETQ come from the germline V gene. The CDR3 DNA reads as TGCGCCAGCAGCTTGGGACAGGGGGATAGAAACACCATATATTTT. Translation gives CASSLGQGDRNTIYF.

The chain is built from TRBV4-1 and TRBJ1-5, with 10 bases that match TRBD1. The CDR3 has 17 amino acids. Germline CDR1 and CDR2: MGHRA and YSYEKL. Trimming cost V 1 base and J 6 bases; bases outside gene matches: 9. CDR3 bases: TGCGCCAGCAGCCAAGGATCGACAGGGGGCATTGGTCAGCCCCAGCATTTT. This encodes CASSQGSTGGIGQPQHF.

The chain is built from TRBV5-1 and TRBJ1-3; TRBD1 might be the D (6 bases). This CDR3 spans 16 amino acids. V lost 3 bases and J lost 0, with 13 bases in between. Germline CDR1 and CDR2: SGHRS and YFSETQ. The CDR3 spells CASSSETGGSGNTIYF. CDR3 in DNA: TGCGCCAGCAGCTCGGAGACAGGAGGCTCTGGAAACACCATATATTTT.

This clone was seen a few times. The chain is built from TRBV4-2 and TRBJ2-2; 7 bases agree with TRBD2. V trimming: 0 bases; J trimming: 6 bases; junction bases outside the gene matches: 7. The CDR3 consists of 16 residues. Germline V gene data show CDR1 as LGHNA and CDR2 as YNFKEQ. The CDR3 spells CASSQEAGGGAGELFF. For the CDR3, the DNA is TGTGCCAGCAGCCAAGAAGCTGGGGGAGGGGCCGGGGAGCTGTTTTTT.